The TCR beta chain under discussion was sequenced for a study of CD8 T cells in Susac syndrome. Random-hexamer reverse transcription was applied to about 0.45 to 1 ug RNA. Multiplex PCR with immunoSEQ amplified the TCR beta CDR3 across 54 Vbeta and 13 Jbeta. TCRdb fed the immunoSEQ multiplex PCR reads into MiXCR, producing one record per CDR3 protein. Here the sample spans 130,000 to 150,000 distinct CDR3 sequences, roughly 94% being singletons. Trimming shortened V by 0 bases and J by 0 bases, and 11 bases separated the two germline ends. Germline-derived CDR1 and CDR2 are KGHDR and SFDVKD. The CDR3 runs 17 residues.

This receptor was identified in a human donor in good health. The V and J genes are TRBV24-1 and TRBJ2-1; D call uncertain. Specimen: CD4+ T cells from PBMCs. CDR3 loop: CATSDLHLSRSYNEQFF. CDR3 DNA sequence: TGTGCCACCAGTGATTTGCATCTCTCCCGCTCCTACAATGAGCAGTTCTTC.